Below are 16 T cell receptor beta chains sequenced from a single sample in a study of blood T cells in healthy people across ages. A second PCR, run for about 6 to 11 cycles, used a sample-barcoded 5' primer plus a J-beta primer mix. TCRdb re-called the 5' RACE reads with MiXCR, one entry per CDR3 protein. The repertoire holds about 830,000 distinct CDR3 sequences, with around 62% as singletons. The sample consisted of blood. These TCRs come from a man aged 25-40 years in good health.

The chain carries TRBV15 and TRBJ1-1; D is perhaps TRBD1 (6 bases). CDR3 length: 14 amino acids. V gave up 6 bases and J gave up 9 bases, with 20 bases separating them. Germline V gene sequence: CDR1 LNHNV, CDR2 YYDKDF (reference sequence). For the CDR3, the DNA is TGTGCCACCAGTAAAGGAAGTGGGGGGCGCAAAGCTTTCTTT. This translates into CATSKGSGGRKAFF. Looking up the rest from reference TRBV15 and TRBJ1-1 gives the full variable domain: DAMVIQNPRYQVTQFGKPVTLSCSQTLNHNVMYWYQQKSSQAPKLLFHYYDKDFNNEADTPDNFQSRRPNTSFCFLDIRSPGLGDTAMYLCATSKGSGGRKAFFGQGTRLTVV.

This chain joins TRBV6-5 and TRBJ2-7; TRBD2 matches at 7 bases. J was trimmed by 5 bases and V by 0 bases; bases with no gene match: 4. The germline gives CDR1 MNHEY, CDR2 SVGAGI. This CDR3 is built from 14 residues. The CDR3 protein is CASSYSAGFDEQYF. In DNA, the CDR3 is TGTGCCAGCAGTTACTCAGCGGGGTTCGACGAGCAGTACTTC.

As regards this clonotype: A much larger clone lies a single base off, so this may be a read error. The rearrangement links TRBV7-6 to TRBJ2-1; D might be TRBD1 (7 bases). The germline gives CDR1 SGHVS, CDR2 FNYEAQ. Trimming took 5 bases from V and 10 from J, leaving 15 bases between them. This CDR3 has 13 amino acids. In DNA, the CDR3 is TGTGCCAGCAGCAGAGGACAGGACTACGAGCAGTTCTTC. It specifies CASSRGQDYEQFF.

The chain couples TRBV6-2 or TRBV6-3 to TRBJ2-4; 8 bases are a match to TRBD2. The last part of the DNA fits TRBJ2-7 better; the J call may be wrong. This CDR3 has 13 amino acids. Per the germline V gene, CDR1 is MNHEY and CDR2 is SVGEGT. In nucleotides, the CDR3 is TGTGCCAGCAGTTGGGGACTAGTCAGCGAGCAGTACTTC. This translates into CASSWGLVSEQYF.

The chain couples TRBV27 to TRBJ2-1; possible D gene TRBD2, 5 bases. The CDR3 sequence is 15 residues long. Trimming stripped 0 bases from V and 9 bases from J, with 15 bases between. The germline V gene encodes CDR1 MNHEY and CDR2 SMNVEV (reference sequence). CDR3 loop: CASSLSRALGPEQFF. The CDR3, as DNA: TGTGCCAGCAGTTTATCGAGGGCTCTGGGCCCTGAGCAGTTCTTC.

This clonotype was counted only a few times. The rearrangement links TRBV29-1 to TRBJ2-6; D ambiguous. The CDR3 consists of 14 residues. Trimming cost V 4 bases and J 2 bases, with 9 bases left between them. CDR1 is SQVTM and CDR2 is ANQGSEA in the germline V gene. Written as DNA, the CDR3 is TGCAGCGTTGCGCGGTCTGCTGGGGCCAACGTCCTGACTTTC. Residues: CSVARSAGANVLTF.

The chain employs TRBV15 and TRBJ2-1; 8 positions agree with TRBD2. The CDR3 is 15 residues long. With 0 bases clipped from V and 10 bases from J, the junction kept 8 bases outside the gene matches. Germline-derived CDR1 and CDR2 are LNHNV and YYDKDF (reference sequence). As DNA, the CDR3 is TGTGCCACCAGCAGAGATGGCCTAGCGGGTAGGGAGCAGTTCTTC. As protein: CATSRDGLAGREQFF.

This chain links TRBV15 with TRBJ2-7; no clear D gene. The CDR3 totals 17 residues. V lost 1 base and J 5 bases, leaving 21 bases between the germline ends. Germline values: CDR1 LNHNV, CDR2 YYDKDF (reference sequence). CDR3 bases: TGTGCCACCAGCAGAGTAGTTGGGTTCACAATTCGGGACGAGCAGTACTTC. Amino acid sequence: CATSRVVGFTIRDEQYF.

Here the CDR3 DNA reads TGCAGTGCTACGACTAGCGGGGGGCAGGTAGATACGCAGTATTTT. The encoded protein is CSATTSGGQVDTQYF. The chain links TRBV20-1 to TRBJ2-3, with TRBD2 matching 13 bases. V shed 4 bases and J 5 bases; nucleotides not matched to a gene: 6. From germline, CDR1 is DFQATT and CDR2 SNEGSKA (reference sequence). The CDR3 is 15 amino acids.

V gene TRBV27 combines with J gene TRBJ1-6; 8 bases match TRBD1. V shed 0 bases, J shed 11 bases, and the junction held 6 bases outside the gene matches. The CDR3 has 15 residues. Germline values: CDR1 MNHEY, CDR2 SMNVEV (reference sequence). As DNA, the CDR3 is TGTGCCAGCAGTTTATCTGGACAGGGTTTGACACCCCTCCACTTT. This sequence encodes CASSLSGQGLTPLHF.

This clonotype was counted a few times. The chain combines TRBV5-1 with TRBJ2-1; TRBD2 matches at 11 bases. There are 15 residues in the CDR3. CDR1 is SGHRS, CDR2 YFSETQ, per germline. V was pared by 2 bases and J by 5 bases, with 3 bases of the junction left unmatched. The CDR3 sequence is CASSLLAGANNEQFF. CDR3 DNA: TGCGCCAGCAGCTTACTAGCGGGGGCTAACAATGAGCAGTTCTTC. The entire variable domain, with the rest obtained from reference TRBV5-1 and TRBJ2-1, is as follows: KAGVTQTPRYLIKTRGQQVTLSCSPISGHRSVSWYQQTPGQGLQFLFEYFSETQRNKGNFPGRFSGRQFSNSRSEMNVSTLELGDSALYLCASSLLAGANNEQFFGPGTRLTVL.

V gene TRBV12-3 or TRBV12-4 combines with J gene TRBJ2-1; a weak D match, TRBD2 (7 bases). Trimming removed 4 bases at V and 4 bases at J, with 17 bases between. CDR3 length: 16 residues. CDR3 loop: CASSSTWGGGYNEQFF. CDR3 DNA sequence: TGTGCCAGCAGTTCTACGTGGGGGGGCGGGTACAATGAGCAGTTCTTC.

The rearrangement uses TRBV7-2 and TRBJ1-2; D call uncertain. The CDR3 contains 14 residues. Germline V gene sequence: CDR1 SGHTA, CDR2 FQGNSA. Trimming cost V 5 bases and J 5 bases, with 15 bases left between them. CDR3 DNA: TGTGCCAGCAGCGTGTTGATGGAGAGTTATGGCTACACCTTC. Its protein product is CASSVLMESYGYTF.

The J gene is TRBJ2-1, the V gene TRBV7-3; 9 positions match TRBD1. The CDR3 loop spans 15 amino acids. The V segment lost 5 bases and the J segment 6 bases; nucleotides outside the gene matches: 8. Germline assignment: CDR1 SGHTA and CDR2 FQGTGA. CDR3 sequence (DNA): TGTGCCAGCAGCAACTCGGGACAGGGCTCCAATGAGCAGTTCTTC. Translating it yields CASSNSGQGSNEQFF.

The genes are TRBV18 and TRBJ2-3, with D possibly called TRBD1 or TRBD2 (5 bases each). V shed 3 bases and J shed 0 bases, with 7 bases lying between them. Germline V gives CDR1 KGHSH, CDR2 LQKENI. CDR3 length: 14 residues. The CDR3 sequence: CASSPEGSTDTQYF. The CDR3 DNA is TGTGCCAGCTCACCCGAGGGGAGCACAGATACGCAGTATTTT. Combining the CDR3 with reference TRBV18 and TRBJ2-3 gives the whole variable domain NAGVMQNPRHLVRRRGQEARLRCSPMKGHSHVYWYRQLPEEGLKFMVYLQKENIIDESGMPKERFSAEFPKEGPSILRIQQVVRGDSAAYFCASSPEGSTDTQYFGPGTRLTVL.

The V and J genes are TRBV4-2 and TRBJ1-6; 8 nucleotides agree with TRBD1. This CDR3 spans 17 amino acids. J was trimmed by 9 bases and V by 2 bases; bases with no gene match: 12. Germline V CDR1 and CDR2: LGHNA, YNFKEQ. The CDR3 DNA follows: TGTGCCAGCAGCCAAACTCCCCGTGGACAGGGAGGTTCACCCCTCCACTTT. Protein sequence: CASSQTPRGQGGSPLHF.